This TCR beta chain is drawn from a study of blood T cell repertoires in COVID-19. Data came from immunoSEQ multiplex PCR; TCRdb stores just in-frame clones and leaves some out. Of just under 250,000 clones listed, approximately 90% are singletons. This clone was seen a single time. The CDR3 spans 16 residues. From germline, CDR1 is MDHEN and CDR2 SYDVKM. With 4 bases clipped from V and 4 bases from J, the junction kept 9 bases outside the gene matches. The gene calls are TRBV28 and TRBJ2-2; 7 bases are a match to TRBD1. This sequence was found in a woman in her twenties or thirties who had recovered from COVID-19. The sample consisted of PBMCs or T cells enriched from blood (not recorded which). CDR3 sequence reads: CASSSGQPSSTGELFF. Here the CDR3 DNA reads TGTGCCAGCAGTTCGGGACAGCCTAGTAGCACCGGGGAGCTGTTTTTT. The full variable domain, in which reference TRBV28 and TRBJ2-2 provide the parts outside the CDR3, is DVKVTQSSRYLVKRTGEKVFLECVQDMDHENMFWYRQDPGLGLRLIYFSYDVKMKEKGDIPEGYSVSREKKERFSLILESASTNQTSMYLCASSSGQPSSTGELFFGEGSRLTVL.